The present T cell receptor (beta chain) was sequenced within a study of shared clonotypes between healthy human individuals. This clone appeared once. Its antigen is unidentified. Findings and limits, study-wide: The represented genetic and exposure-history diversity was limited by the small number of donors. An expected dependence of interdonor clonotype sharing on sequencing depth was noted. Among the subsets, naive ones generally showed larger estimated richness than memory ones.

The authors divided CD4+ cells into CD45RA+ naive and CD45RA-negative memory subsets. CDR1 and CDR2 from the germline V gene are LNHNV and YYDKDF (reference sequence). V lost 0 bases to trimming and J lost 3 bases, with 12 bases between them. This CDR3 is 16 amino acids long. Clones were read by immunoSEQ multiplex PCR, and TCRdb kept only the in-frame ones, dropping some. The sample has 1.6 million or so clones, about 98.5% seen once. Sequencing used naive CD4+ T cells sorted from blood. As to subset: CD45RA+ positively selected. The receptor was isolated from a man younger than 40 in good health. V is TRBV15 and J is TRBJ1-5; maybe TRBD1 (6 bases). CDR3 DNA sequence: TGTGCCACCAGCAGAGATGCACAGGGCGTCAATCAGCCCCAGCATTTT. This gives the protein CATSRDAQGVNQPQHF.